This TCR beta chain was recorded in a study of CD8 T cells in Susac syndrome. Study-level points and caveats: As the study acknowledged, the number of individuals who were part of its TCR sequencing and HLA analysis was relatively small.

Of note for this clonotype: No antigen is known for it.

Trimming cost V 7 bases and J 3 bases, with 22 bases left between them. The CDR3 consists of 15 residues. Germline V CDR1 and CDR2: SQVTM, ANQGSEA. The T cells that were sequenced for TCR beta were CD8+ and CD4+ cells from blood. TEMRA cells were FACS-enriched, while CD8+ and CD4+ T cells were negatively isolated. Reverse transcription of about 0.45 to 1 ug RNA was performed with random hexamers. Multiplex PCR with immunoSEQ amplified the TCR beta CDR3 across 54 Vbeta and 13 Jbeta. TCRdb called the immunoSEQ multiplex PCR reads again in MiXCR, with one record for every CDR3 protein. The sample lists about 300,000 distinct CDR3 sequences, around 84% seen once, with 0.095% to 0.14% in the top ten.

The TCR originated in a human donor with multiple sclerosis. Sequences were obtained from CD8+ T cells from PBMCs. The chain carries TRBV29-1 and TRBJ2-7; the D gene is possibly TRBD2 (5 bases). In DNA form, the CDR3 reads TGCAGCGCATCGGGCGGCGGGCTCGACCTCTACGAGCAGTACTTC. It is translated as CSASGGGLDLYEQYF.